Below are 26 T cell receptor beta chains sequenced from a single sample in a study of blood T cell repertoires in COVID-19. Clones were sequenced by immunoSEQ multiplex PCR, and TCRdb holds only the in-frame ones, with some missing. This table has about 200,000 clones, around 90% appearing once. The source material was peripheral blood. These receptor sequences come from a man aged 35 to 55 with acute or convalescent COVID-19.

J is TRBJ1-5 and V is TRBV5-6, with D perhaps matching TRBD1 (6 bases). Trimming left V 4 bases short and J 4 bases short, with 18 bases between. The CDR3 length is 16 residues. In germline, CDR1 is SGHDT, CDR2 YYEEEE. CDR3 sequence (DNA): TGTGCCAGCAGCGCCACTACAGGGAGTGGTAATCAGCCCCAGCATTTT. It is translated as CASSATTGSGNQPQHF.

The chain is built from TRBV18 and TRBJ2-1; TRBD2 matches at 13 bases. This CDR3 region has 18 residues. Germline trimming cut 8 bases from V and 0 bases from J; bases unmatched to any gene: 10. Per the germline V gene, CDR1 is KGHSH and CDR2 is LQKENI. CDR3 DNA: TGTGCCAGCCACCCGGGACTAGCGGGGCACAGCTCCTACAATGAGCAGTTCTTC. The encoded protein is CASHPGLAGHSSYNEQFF.

The CDR3 spells CATSDRGLDYGYTF. The CDR3 bases are TGTGCCACTTCGGACAGGGGGCTCGACTATGGCTACACCTTC. This chain uses TRBV10-3 with TRBJ1-2; 11 positions agree with TRBD1. The V segment lost 10 bases and the J segment 3 bases; nucleotides outside the gene matches: 7. The length of the CDR3 is 14 residues. Germline V gene sequence: CDR1 ENHRY, CDR2 SYGVKD.

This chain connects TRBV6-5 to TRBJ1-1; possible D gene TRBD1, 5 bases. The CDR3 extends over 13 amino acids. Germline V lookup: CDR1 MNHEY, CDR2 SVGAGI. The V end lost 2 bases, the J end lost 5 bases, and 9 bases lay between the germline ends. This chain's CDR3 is CASSYGGGTEAFF. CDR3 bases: TGTGCCAGCAGTTACGGGGGAGGAACTGAAGCTTTCTTT.

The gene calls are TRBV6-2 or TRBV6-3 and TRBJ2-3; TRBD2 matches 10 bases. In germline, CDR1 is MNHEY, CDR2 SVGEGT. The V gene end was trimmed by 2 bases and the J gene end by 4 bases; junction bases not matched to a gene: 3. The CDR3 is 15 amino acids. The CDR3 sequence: CASSYPSGGSDTQYF. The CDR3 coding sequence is TGTGCCAGCAGTTACCCTAGCGGGGGTTCAGATACGCAGTATTTT.

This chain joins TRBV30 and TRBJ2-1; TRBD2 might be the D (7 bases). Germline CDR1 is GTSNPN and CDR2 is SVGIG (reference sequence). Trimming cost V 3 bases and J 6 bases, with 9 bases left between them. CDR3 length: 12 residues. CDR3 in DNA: TGTGCCTGGAGAGGGGGGGGCAATGAGCAGTTCTTC. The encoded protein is CAWRGGGNEQFF.

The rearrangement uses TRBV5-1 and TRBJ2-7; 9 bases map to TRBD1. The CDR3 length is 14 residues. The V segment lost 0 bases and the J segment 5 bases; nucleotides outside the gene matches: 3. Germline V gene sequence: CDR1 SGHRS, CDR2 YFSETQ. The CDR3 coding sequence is TGCGCCAGCAGCTTGGTACAGGGGGCCGACGAGCAGTACTTC. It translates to CASSLVQGADEQYF.

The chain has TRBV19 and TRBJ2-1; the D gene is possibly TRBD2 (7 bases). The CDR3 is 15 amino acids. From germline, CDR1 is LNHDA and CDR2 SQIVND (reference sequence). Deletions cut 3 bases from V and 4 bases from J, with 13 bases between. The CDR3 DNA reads TGTGCCAGTAGTATGGGGGGGGGCCCGTACAATGAGCAGTTCTTC. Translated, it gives CASSMGGGPYNEQFF.

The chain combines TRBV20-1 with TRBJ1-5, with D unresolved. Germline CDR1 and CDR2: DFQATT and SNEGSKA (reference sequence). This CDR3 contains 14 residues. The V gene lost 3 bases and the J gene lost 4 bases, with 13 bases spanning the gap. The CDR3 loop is CSASLSPGNQPQHF. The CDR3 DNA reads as TGCAGTGCTAGTCTAAGCCCGGGGAATCAGCCCCAGCATTTT.

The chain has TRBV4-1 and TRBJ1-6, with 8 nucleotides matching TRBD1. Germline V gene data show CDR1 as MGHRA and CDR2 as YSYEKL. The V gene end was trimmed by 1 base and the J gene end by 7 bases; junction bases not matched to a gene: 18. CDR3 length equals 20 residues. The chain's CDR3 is CASSQGGQGATLSTNSPLHF. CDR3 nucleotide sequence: TGCGCCAGCAGCCAAGGCGGACAGGGAGCAACCCTCTCGACAAATTCACCCCTCCACTTT.

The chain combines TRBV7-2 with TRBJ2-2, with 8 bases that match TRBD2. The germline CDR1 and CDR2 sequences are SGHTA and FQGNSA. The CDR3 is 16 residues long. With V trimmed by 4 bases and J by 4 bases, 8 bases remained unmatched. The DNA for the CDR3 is TGTGCCAGCAGCTACTTTCGGGGGGGCGCCACCGGGGAGCTGTTTTTT. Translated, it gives CASSYFRGGATGELFF. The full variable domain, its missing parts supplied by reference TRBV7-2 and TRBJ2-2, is GAGVSQSPSNKVTEKGKDVELRCDPISGHTALYWYRQSLGQGLEFLIYFQGNSAPDKSGLPSDRFSAERTGGSVSTLTIQRTQQEDSAVYLCASSYFRGGATGELFFGEGSRLTVL.

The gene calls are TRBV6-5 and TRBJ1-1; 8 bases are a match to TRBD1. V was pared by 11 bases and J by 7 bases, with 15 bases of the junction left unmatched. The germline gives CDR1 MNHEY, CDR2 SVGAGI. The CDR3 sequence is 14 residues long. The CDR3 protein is CAADGRDRSYEAFF. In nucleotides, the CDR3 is TGTGCCGCGGACGGCCGGGACAGGTCCTATGAAGCTTTCTTT.

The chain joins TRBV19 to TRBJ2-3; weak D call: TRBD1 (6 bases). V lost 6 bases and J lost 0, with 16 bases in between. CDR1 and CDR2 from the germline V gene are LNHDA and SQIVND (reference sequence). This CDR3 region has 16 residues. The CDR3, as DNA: TGTGCCAGTAGCGGTGGGGGCACTCTCAGCACAGATACGCAGTATTTT. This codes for CASSGGGTLSTDTQYF.

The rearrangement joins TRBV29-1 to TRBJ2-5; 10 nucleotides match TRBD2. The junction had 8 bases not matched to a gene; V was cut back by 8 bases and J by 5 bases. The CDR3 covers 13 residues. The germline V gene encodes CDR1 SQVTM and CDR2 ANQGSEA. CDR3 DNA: TGCAGCATTAGCGGGGGGACCTCGGAGACCCAGTACTTC. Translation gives CSISGGTSETQYF.

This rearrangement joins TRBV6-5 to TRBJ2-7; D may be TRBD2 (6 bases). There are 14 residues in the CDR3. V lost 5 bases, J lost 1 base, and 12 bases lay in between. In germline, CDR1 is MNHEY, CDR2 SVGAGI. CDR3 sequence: CASSQPGLSYEQYF. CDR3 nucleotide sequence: TGTGCCAGCAGTCAACCGGGACTTTCCTACGAGCAGTACTTC.

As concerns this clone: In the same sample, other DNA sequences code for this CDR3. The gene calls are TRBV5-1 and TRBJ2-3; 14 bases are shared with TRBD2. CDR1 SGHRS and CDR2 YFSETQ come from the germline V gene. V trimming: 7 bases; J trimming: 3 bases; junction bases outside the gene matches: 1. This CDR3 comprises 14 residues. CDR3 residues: CASGTSGGTDTQYF. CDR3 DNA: TGCGCCAGCGGGACTAGCGGGGGAACAGATACGCAGTATTTT.

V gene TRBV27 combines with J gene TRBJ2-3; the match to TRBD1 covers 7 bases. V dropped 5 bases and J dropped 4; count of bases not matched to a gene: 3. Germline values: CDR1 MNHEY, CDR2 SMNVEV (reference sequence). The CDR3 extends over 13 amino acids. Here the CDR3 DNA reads TGTGCCAGCAGTACCGACAGGGCAGATACGCAGTATTTT. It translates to CASSTDRADTQYF.

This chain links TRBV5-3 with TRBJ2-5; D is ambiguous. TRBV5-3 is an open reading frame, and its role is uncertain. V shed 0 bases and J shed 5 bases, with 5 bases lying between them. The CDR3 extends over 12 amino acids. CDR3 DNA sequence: TGTGCCAGAAGCTTGGGGGCGGAGACCCAGTACTTC. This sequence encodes CARSLGAETQYF.

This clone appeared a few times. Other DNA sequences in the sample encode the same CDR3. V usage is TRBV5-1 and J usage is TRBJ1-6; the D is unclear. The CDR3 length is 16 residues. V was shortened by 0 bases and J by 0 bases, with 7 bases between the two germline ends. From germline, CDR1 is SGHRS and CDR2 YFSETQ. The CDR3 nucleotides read TGCGCCAGCAGCTTGGCTGGGAGCTCCTATAATTCACCCCTCCACTTT. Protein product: CASSLAGSSYNSPLHF. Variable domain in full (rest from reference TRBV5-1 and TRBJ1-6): KAGVTQTPRYLIKTRGQQVTLSCSPISGHRSVSWYQQTPGQGLQFLFEYFSETQRNKGNFPGRFSGRQFSNSRSEMNVSTLELGDSALYLCASSLAGSSYNSPLHFGNGTRLTVT.

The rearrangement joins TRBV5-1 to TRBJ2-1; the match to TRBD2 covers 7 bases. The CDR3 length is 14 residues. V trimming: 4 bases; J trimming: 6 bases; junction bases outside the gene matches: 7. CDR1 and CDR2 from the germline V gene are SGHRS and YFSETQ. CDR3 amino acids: CASSPGGSVNEQFF. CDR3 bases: TGCGCCAGCAGCCCGGGGGGATCAGTCAATGAGCAGTTCTTC. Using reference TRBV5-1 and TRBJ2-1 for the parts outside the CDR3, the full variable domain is KAGVTQTPRYLIKTRGQQVTLSCSPISGHRSVSWYQQTPGQGLQFLFEYFSETQRNKGNFPGRFSGRQFSNSRSEMNVSTLELGDSALYLCASSPGGSVNEQFFGPGTRLTVL.

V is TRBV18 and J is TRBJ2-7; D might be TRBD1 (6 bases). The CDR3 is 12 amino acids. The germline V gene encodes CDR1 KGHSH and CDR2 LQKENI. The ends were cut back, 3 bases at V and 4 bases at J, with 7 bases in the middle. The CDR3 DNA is TGTGCCAGCTCACCCACAGGGTACGAGCAGTACTTC. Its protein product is CASSPTGYEQYF.

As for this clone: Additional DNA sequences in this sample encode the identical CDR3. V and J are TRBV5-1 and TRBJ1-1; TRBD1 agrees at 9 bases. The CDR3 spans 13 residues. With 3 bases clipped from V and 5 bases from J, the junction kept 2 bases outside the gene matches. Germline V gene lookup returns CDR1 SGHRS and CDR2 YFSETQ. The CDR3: CASSSTGGTEAFF. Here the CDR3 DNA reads TGCGCCAGCAGCTCGACAGGGGGGACTGAAGCTTTCTTT.

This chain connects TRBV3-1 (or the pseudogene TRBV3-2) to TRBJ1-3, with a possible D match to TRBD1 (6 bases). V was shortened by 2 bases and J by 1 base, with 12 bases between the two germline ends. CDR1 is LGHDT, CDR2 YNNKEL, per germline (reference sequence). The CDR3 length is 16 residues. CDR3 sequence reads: CASSQFRGRSGNTIYF. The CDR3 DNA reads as TGTGCCAGCAGCCAATTCAGGGGCAGATCTGGAAACACCATATATTTT.

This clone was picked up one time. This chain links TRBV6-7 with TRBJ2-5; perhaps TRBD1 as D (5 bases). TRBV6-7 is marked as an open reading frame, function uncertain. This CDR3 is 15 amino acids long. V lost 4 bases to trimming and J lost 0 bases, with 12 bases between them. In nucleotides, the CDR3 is TGTGCCAGCAGTTGCTGGGGCGCCCACCAAGAGACCCAGTACTTC. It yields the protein CASSCWGAHQETQYF.

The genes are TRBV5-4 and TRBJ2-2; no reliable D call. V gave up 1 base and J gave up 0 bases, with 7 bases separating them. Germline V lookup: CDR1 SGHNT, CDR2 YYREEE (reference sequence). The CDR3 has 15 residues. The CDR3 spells CASSLKQTNTGELFF. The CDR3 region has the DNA TGTGCCAGCAGCTTGAAACAAACGAACACCGGGGAGCTGTTTTTT.

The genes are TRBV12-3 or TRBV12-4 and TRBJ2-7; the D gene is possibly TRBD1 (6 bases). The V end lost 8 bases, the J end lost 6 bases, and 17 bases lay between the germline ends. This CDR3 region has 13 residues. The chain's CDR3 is CASSITGSSEQYF. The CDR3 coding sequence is TGTGCCAGCTCGATAACAGGGTCTAGCGAGCAGTACTTC.